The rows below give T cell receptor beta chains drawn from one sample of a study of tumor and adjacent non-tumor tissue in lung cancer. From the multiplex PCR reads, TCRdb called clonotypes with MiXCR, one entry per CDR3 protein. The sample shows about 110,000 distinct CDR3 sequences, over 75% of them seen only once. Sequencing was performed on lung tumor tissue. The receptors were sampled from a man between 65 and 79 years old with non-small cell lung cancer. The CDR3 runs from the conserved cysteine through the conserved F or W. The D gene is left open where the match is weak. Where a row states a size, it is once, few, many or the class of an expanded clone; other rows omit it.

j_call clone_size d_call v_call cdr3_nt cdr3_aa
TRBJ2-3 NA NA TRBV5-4 TGTGCCAGCAGCTTAGCTGGGAACACAGATATGCAGTATTTT CASSLAGNTDMQYF
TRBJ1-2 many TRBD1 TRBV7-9 TGTGCCAGCAGCTTGGTAGGGGGCACAGGGGGCAGCTATGGCTACACCTTC CASSLVGGTGGSYGYTF
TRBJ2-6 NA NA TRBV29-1 TGCAGCGCGGCCTACTATGGGGCCAACGTCCTGACTTTC CSAAYYGANVLTF
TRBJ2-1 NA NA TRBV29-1 TGCAGCGTTGCCAGCGGAGTCTACCAGTCTCATGACAAGTTCTTC CSVASGVYQSHDKFF
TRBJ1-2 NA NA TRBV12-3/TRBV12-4 TGTGCCAGCAGTTTCGACATGGGCTCCTATGGCTACATCTTC CASSFDMGSYGYIF
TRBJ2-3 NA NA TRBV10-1 TGCGCCAGCAGTTTGATGAGGTTCACAGATATACAGTATTTT CASSLMRFTDIQYF
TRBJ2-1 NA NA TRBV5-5 TGTGCCAGCGGCTTGGCCGGTTACGATGAGCAGCTCTTC CASGLAGYDEQLF
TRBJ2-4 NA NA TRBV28 TGTTCCAGCAGTTTATATCCTCAAGCCAAAAACATTCAGTACTTC CSSSLYPQAKNIQYF
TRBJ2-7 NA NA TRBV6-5 TGTGCCATCGGAAGGAGACTAGTAGGCTCTTACGAGCAGTACTTC CAIGRRLVGSYEQYF
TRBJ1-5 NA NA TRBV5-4 TGTGCCAACAGCGTGCAGTGCAGCAATCAGCCCCAGCATTTT CANSVQCSNQPQHF
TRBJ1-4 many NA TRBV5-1 TGCGCCAGCAGCTTAAACAGGGAAAATGAAAAACTGTTTTTT CASSLNRENEKLFF
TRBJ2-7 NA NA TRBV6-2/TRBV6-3 TGTGCCAGCAAACGGGAGTCCAGTTTCCTTGAGCAGTACTTC CASKRESSFLEQYF
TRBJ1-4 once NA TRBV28 TGTGTCAGCACCGGGGAACGTGAAGAACTGTTTTTT CVSTGEREELFF
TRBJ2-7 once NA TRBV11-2 TGTGCCAGCAGTAATGGACTCAACGCGGAGCAGTACTTC CASSNGLNAEQYF
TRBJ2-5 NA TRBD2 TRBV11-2 TGTGTCAGCAGCTTAGGTGTGGGGAGACTAGCGGGGACCCAGTACTTT CVSSLGVGRLAGTQYF
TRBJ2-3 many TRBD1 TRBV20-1 TGCAGTGCCCAACCGGGACAGAACACAGATACGCAGTATTTT CSAQPGQNTDTQYF
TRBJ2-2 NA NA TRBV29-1 TGCAGCCTTATTGACAACATCGGGGAGCTGTTGTTT CSLIDNIGELLF
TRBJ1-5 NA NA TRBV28 TGTGCCAGCAGACTAGAGGCGAGGGGTCTAAATCTGCCCCAGGATTTT CASRLEARGLNLPQDF